This T cell receptor (beta chain) emerged from a study of circulating and synovial CD4+ cells in juvenile arthritis. Worth noting for this clone: Its antigen is currently unknown.

V gave up 4 bases and J gave up 5 bases; unmatched junction bases: 7. CDR3 length equals 14 residues. Germline CDR1 and CDR2: SGHTA and FQGTGA. The study, taken as a whole, reports: Diversity here was lower than in bulk blood CD4 cells.

The data were produced by immunoSEQ multiplex PCR, yet TCRdb's version contains in-frame clones alone and is incomplete. This repertoire shows some 30,000 clones, over 85% found once; its top ten account for about 3%. This chain joins TRBV7-3 and TRBJ1-1; 7 nucleotides align to TRBD1. Input material: CD4+ T cells from blood. The clonotype was recovered from a human donor with juvenile idiopathic arthritis. In DNA, the CDR3 is TGTGCCAGCAGCTCGATGACAGGGATGACTGAAGCTTTCTTT. Translation gives CASSSMTGMTEAFF.